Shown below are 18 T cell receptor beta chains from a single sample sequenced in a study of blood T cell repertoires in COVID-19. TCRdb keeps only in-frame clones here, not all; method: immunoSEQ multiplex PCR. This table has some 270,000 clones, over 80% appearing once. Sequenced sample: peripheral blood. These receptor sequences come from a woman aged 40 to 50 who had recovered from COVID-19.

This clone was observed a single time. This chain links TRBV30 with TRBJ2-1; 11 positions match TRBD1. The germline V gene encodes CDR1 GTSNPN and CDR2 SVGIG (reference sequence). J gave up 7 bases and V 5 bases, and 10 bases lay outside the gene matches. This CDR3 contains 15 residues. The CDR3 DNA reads TGTGCCTGGCAACTTGGACAGGGGGCGTGGAATGAGCAGTTCTTC. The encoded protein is CAWQLGQGAWNEQFF. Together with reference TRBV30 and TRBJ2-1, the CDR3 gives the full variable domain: SQTIHQWPATLVQPVGSPLSLECTVEGTSNPNLYWYRQAAGRGLQLLFYSVGIGQISSEVPQNLSASRPQDRQFILSSKKLLLSDSGFYLCAWQLGQGAWNEQFFGPGTRLTVL.

The CDR3 DNA sequence: TGTGCCAGCAGCTTATGGGGCAGCTCCTACGAGCAGTACTTC. Translating it yields CASSLWGSSYEQYF. The rearrangement links TRBV11-2 to TRBJ2-7, with D perhaps TRBD1 (5 bases). Germline V gives CDR1 SGHAT, CDR2 FQNNGV. This CDR3 has 14 residues. V lost 2 bases to trimming and J lost 0 bases, with 8 bases between them.

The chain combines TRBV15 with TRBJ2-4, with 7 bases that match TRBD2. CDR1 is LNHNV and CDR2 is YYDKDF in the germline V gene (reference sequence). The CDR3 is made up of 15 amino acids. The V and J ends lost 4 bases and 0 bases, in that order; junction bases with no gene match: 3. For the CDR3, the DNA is TGTGCCACCAGCAATGCGGGGGTAGCCAAAAACATTCAGTACTTC. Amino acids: CATSNAGVAKNIQYF.

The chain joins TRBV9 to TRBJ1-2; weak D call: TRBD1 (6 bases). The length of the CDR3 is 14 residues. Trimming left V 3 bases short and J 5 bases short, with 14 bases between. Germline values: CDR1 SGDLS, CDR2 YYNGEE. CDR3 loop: CASSARRGGYGYTF. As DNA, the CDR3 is TGTGCCAGCAGCGCCCGCAGGGGAGGGTATGGCTACACCTTC.

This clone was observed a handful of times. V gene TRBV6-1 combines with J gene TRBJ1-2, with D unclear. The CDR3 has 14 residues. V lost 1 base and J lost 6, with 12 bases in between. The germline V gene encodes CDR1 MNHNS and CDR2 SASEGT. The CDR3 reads CASSEGAGSDGYTF. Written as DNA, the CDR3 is TGTGCCAGCAGTGAAGGGGCGGGCAGCGATGGCTACACCTTC.

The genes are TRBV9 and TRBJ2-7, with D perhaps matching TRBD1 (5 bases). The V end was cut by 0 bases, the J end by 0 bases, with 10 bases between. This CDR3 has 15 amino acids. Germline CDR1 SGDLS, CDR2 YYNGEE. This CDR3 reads CASSVEPDSSYEQYF. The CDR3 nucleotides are TGTGCCAGCAGCGTAGAGCCCGACAGCTCCTACGAGCAGTACTTC.

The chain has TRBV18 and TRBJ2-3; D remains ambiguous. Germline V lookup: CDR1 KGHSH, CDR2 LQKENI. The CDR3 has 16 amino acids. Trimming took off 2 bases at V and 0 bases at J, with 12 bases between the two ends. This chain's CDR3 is CASSPVLVTSTDTQYF. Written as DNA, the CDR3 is TGTGCCAGCTCACCAGTCTTAGTTACTAGCACAGATACGCAGTATTTT.

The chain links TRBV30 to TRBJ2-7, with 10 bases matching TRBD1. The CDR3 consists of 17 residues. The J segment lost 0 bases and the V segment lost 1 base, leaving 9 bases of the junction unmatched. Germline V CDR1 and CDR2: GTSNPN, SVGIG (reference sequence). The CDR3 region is CAWSGRPGQGVSYEQYF. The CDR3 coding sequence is TGTGCCTGGAGTGGTCGGCCTGGACAGGGGGTCTCCTACGAGCAGTACTTC.

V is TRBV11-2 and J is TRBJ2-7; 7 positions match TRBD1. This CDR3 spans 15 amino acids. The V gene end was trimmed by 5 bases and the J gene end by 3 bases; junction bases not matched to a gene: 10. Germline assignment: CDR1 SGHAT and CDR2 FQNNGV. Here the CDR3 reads CASSPWGQQIYEQYF. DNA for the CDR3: TGTGCCAGCAGCCCCTGGGGACAGCAAATCTACGAGCAGTACTTC.

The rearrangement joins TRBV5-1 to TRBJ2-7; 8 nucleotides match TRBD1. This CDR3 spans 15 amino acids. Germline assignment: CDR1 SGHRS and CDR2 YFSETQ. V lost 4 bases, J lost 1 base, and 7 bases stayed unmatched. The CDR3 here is CASSIRQGFSYEQYF. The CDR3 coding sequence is TGCGCCAGCAGCATCAGACAGGGGTTTTCCTACGAGCAGTACTTC.

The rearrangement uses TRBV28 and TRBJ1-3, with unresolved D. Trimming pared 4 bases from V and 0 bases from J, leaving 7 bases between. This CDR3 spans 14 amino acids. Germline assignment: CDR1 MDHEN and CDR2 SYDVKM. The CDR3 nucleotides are TGTGCCAGCAGTTCTCCCAGCTCTGGAAACACCATATATTTT. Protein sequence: CASSSPSSGNTIYF.

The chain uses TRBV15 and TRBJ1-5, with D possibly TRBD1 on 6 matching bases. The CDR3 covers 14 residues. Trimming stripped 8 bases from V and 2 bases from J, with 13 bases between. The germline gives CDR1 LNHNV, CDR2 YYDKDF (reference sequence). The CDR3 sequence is CATSRSGGNQPQHF. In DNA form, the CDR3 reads TGTGCCACCTCACGTTCAGGGGGCAATCAGCCCCAGCATTTT.

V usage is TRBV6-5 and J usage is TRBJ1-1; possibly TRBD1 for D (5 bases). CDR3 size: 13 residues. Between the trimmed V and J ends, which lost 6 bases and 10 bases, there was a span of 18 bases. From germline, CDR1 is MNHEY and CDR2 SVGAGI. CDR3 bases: TGTGCCAGCAGCCTATCCTGGGGGGGAAGAGCTTTCTTT. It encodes CASSLSWGGRAFF.

The CDR3 protein is CATSRAPGVAKNIQYF. The CDR3 DNA is TGTGCCACCAGCAGAGCCCCCGGAGTAGCCAAAAACATTCAGTACTTC. V usage is TRBV15 and J usage is TRBJ2-4; D call uncertain. Per germline, CDR1 LNHNV and CDR2 YYDKDF (reference sequence). V gave up 1 base and J gave up 0 bases, with 10 bases separating them. The CDR3 is made up of 16 amino acids.

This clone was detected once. The CDR3 loop is CASSLNQYEQYF. Written as DNA, the CDR3 is TGTGCCAGCAGCCTAAATCAATACGAGCAGTACTTC. The chain is built from TRBV11-3 and TRBJ2-7; D is unclear. V shed 5 bases and J shed 4 bases, with 9 bases lying between them. Germline V gene lookup returns CDR1 SGHNT and CDR2 YENEEA. The CDR3 is made up of 12 amino acids. Variable domain in full (rest from reference TRBV11-3 and TRBJ2-7): EAGVVQSPRYKIIEKKQPVAFWCNPISGHNTLYWYLQNLGQGPELLIRYENEEAVDDSQLPKDRFSAERLKGVDSTLKIQPAELGDSAVYLCASSLNQYEQYFGPGTRLTVT.

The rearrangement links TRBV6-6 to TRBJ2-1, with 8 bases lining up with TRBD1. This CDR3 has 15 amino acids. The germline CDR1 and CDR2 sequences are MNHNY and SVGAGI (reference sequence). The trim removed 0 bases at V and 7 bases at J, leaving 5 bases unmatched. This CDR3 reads CASSYSTGAYNEQFF. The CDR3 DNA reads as TGTGCCAGCAGTTACTCGACAGGGGCTTATAATGAGCAGTTCTTC.

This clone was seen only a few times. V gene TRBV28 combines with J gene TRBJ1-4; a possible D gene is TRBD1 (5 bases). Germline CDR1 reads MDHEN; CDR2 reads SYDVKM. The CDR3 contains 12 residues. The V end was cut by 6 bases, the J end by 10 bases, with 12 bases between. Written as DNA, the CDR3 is TGTGCCAGCAGCAGGGTGAGGAGAAAACTGTTTTTT. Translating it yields CASSRVRRKLFF.

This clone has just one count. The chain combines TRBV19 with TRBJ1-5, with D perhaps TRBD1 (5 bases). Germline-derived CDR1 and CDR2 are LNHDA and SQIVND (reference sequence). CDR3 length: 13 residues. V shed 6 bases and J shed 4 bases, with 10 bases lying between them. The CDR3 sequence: CASSPGLNQPQHF. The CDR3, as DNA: TGTGCCAGTAGCCCAGGGCTAAATCAGCCCCAGCATTTT.